This TCR beta chain derives from a study of blood T cell repertoires in COVID-19. Study details: Acute and convalescent COVID-19 specimens originated in the United States, Italy and Spain.

Authors' methods: From reference gene primer amplification, estimates of nucleated cell counts were derived. Clones were read by immunoSEQ multiplex PCR, and TCRdb kept only the in-frame ones, dropping some. V, J and clone size reflect that table, while D and trimming were determined from the DNA. The table shows 200,000 to 250,000 clones, with 80% to 90% occurring only once. CDR3 length: 16 residues. The V gene end was trimmed by 1 base and the J gene end by 5 bases; junction bases not matched to a gene: 8. CDR1 SGHRS and CDR2 YFSETQ come from the germline V gene. Cohorts were assigned according to the clinical history that participants reported. Within 2 weeks before study entry, exposed participants met a COVID-19 case.

The rearrangement joins TRBV5-1 to TRBJ2-1, with 8 positions matching TRBD1. Material: PBMCs or T cells enriched from blood (not recorded which). The receptor was isolated from a woman aged 30 to 39 who had been exposed to COVID-19. DNA for the CDR3: TGCGCCAGCAGCTTGATGATCCGGACAGGGAACAATGAGCAGTTCTTC. This gives the protein CASSLMIRTGNNEQFF.